The source of this T cell receptor (beta chain) is a study of blood T cell repertoires in COVID-19. TCRdb keeps only in-frame clones here, not all; method: immunoSEQ multiplex PCR. The table lists under 150,000 clones, roughly 80% of them singletons, with more than 20% in the top ten. This CDR3 is 16 amino acids long. V lost 5 bases and J lost 6, with 20 bases in between. Germline V gene sequence: CDR1 SGHTA, CDR2 FQGNSA. The origin of this receptor is a human donor in a cohort sampled during active COVID-19. Sequenced input: peripheral blood. The chain combines TRBV7-2 with TRBJ2-1, with D tentatively TRBD1 (6 bases). For the CDR3, the DNA is TGTGCCAGCAGCAACCGTGGGGGACAATTGGGCAATGAGCAGTTCTTC. This codes for CASSNRGGQLGNEQFF.